This TCR beta chain was sequenced for a study of blood T cell repertoires in COVID-19. Study-level information: Samples came from the United States, Italy and Spain, spanning acute and convalescent COVID-19.

The junction had 5 bases not matched to a gene; V was cut back by 7 bases and J by 3 bases. The germline gives CDR1 SGHDT, CDR2 YYEEEE. The CDR3 has 13 residues. Data came from immunoSEQ multiplex PCR; TCRdb stores just in-frame clones and leaves some out. Found here are 90,000 or so clones, around 90% of them singletons; the top ten hold approximately 4%. The TCR originated in a woman of 80 years or more with active or convalescent COVID-19. V gene TRBV5-6 combines with J gene TRBJ2-7, with 9 bases identical to TRBD2. Source material: peripheral blood. This CDR3 is CASAIAGVYEQYF. The CDR3 nucleotides are TGTGCCAGCGCCATAGCGGGAGTCTACGAGCAGTACTTC. Drawing the rest from reference TRBV5-6 and TRBJ2-7, the complete variable domain is DAGVTQSPTHLIKTRGQQVTLRCSPKSGHDTVSWYQQALGQGPQFIFQYYEEEERQRGNFPDRFSGHQFPNYSSELNVNALLLGDSALYLCASAIAGVYEQYFGPGTRLTVT.